A single T cell receptor (beta chain) is shown here with its context. Assay used: immunoSEQ multiplex PCR; TCRdb lists only in-frame clones, some missing. This table has over 10,000 clones, around three fifths appearing once. The data were obtained in a study of tumor-infiltrating lymphocytes in localized non-small cell lung cancer. The sequence was obtained from a human donor with non-small cell lung cancer. What was sequenced was lung tumor tissue.

The chain's CDR3 is CASSFWDRRENTIYF. The CDR3 region has the DNA TGTGCCAGCAGCTTCTGGGATCGGAGAGAAAACACCATATATTTT. The gene calls are TRBV5-4 and TRBJ1-3; D is uncertain. V lost 2 bases, J lost 6 bases, and 15 bases lay in between. The germline V gene encodes CDR1 SGHNT and CDR2 YYREEE (reference sequence). The CDR3 sequence is 15 residues long.